These 3 T cell receptor beta chains came from one sample sequenced in a study of blood T cell repertoires in COVID-19. Assay: immunoSEQ multiplex PCR; the TCRdb copy retains only in-frame clones and omits some. The sample consists of fewer than 300,000 clones, 75% to 95% of them appearing once. Sequenced material: PBMCs or T cells enriched from blood (not recorded which). These receptors came from a woman younger than 45 who had recovered from COVID-19.

This clone has a single count. The chain carries TRBV7-2 and TRBJ2-2; 7 bases match TRBD2. Germline lookup yields CDR1 SGHTA and CDR2 FQGNSA. The CDR3 spans 16 residues. V was clipped by 5 bases and J by 8 bases; unmatched bases: 14. The CDR3 loop is CASSPSGDYIWGELFF. The CDR3 DNA sequence: TGTGCCAGCAGCCCCAGCGGGGACTATATCTGGGGGGAGCTGTTTTTT.

The chain is built from TRBV25-1 and TRBJ2-7; D might be TRBD2 (7 bases). V was trimmed by 2 bases and J by 6 bases, leaving 20 bases between them. CDR3 length: 16 amino acids. CDR1 and CDR2 from the germline V gene are MGHDK and SYGVNS. CDR3 in DNA: TGTGCCAGCAGTGAAAGGGGGGCCGGACTAGTCGCCGAGCAGTACTTC. Its translation is CASSERGAGLVAEQYF.

This clone was seen a single time. This rearrangement joins TRBV5-8 to TRBJ1-3; 7 positions agree with TRBD1. The CDR3 has 15 residues. Trimming cost V 4 bases and J 0 bases; bases outside gene matches: 4. Germline CDR1 SGHTS, CDR2 YDEGEE. In DNA, the CDR3 is TGTGCCAGCAGCCAGGGGACAGACTCTGGAAACACCATATATTTT. Residues: CASSQGTDSGNTIYF.